These 25 T cell receptor beta chains share one sample of origin, sequenced in a study of shared clonotypes between healthy human individuals. Sequencing was performed with immunoSEQ multiplex PCR; in TCRdb, only in-frame clones are kept and a portion is missing. The table shows some 700,000 clones, with 90% occurring only once. The specimen was memory CD8+ T cells from PBMCs. Subset described: CD45RO+ cells pooled with CCR7-negative TemRA cells. These receptors came from a young man in good health. Some clones in this sample may be carry-over from other donors' samples.

The V and J genes are TRBV18 and TRBJ2-1; D may be TRBD1 (6 bases). Germline lookup yields CDR1 KGHSH and CDR2 LQKENI. V was shortened by 3 bases and J by 7 bases, with 7 bases between the two germline ends. The CDR3 runs to 12 residues. The CDR3: CASSPGANEQFF. Written as DNA, the CDR3 is TGTGCCAGCTCACCGGGGGCAAATGAGCAGTTCTTC.

The rearrangement joins TRBV7-9 to TRBJ1-6; D gene unclear. The CDR3 sequence is 14 residues long. Between the trimmed V and J ends, which lost 0 bases and 13 bases, there was a span of 13 bases. Germline loops: CDR1 SEHNR, CDR2 FQNEAQ (reference sequence). CDR3: CASSLAESYSPLHF. As DNA, the CDR3 is TGTGCCAGCAGCTTAGCGGAATCGTACAGCCCCCTCCACTTT. Together with reference TRBV7-9 and TRBJ1-6, the CDR3 gives the full variable domain: DTGVSQNPRHKITKRGQNVTFRCDPISEHNRLYWYRQTLGQGPEFLTYFQNEAQLEKSRLLSDRFSAERPKGSFSTLEIQRTEQGDSAMYLCASSLAESYSPLHFGNGTRLTVT.

This chain links TRBV2 with TRBJ2-1; the D gene is possibly TRBD2 (6 bases). V lost 6 bases and J 6 bases, leaving 15 bases between the germline ends. This CDR3 comprises 14 residues. Germline V gene data show CDR1 as SNHLY and CDR2 as FYNNEI. CDR3 protein: CASSAAYGGNEQFF. CDR3 in DNA: TGTGCCAGCAGCGCCGCGTACGGGGGCAATGAGCAGTTCTTC.

The V and J genes are TRBV7-7 and TRBJ2-7, with 8 bases lining up with TRBD1. The length of the CDR3 is 13 residues. Germline V gene lookup returns CDR1 SSHAT and CDR2 FNYEAQ (reference sequence). J lost 6 bases, V lost 5 bases, and 6 bases had no gene match. The CDR3 region has the DNA TGTGCCAGCAGCCCGGGACAGGCCTCCGAGCAGTACTTC. It is translated as CASSPGQASEQYF.

This CDR3 is CASTPRDRGGNQPQHF. The CDR3 DNA reads as TGTGCCAGTACCCCAAGGGACAGGGGTGGGAATCAGCCCCAGCATTTT. The chain joins TRBV19 to TRBJ1-5, with 10 bases aligning to TRBD1. The junction had 10 bases not matched to a gene; V was cut back by 7 bases and J by 4 bases. Germline CDR1 LNHDA, CDR2 SQIVND (reference sequence). The CDR3 spans 16 residues.

This sequence joins TRBV9 and TRBJ2-5; 9 nucleotides match TRBD1. Germline values: CDR1 SGDLS, CDR2 YYNGEE. V was clipped by 1 base and J by 6 bases; unmatched bases: 4. The CDR3 runs 14 residues. The CDR3 loop reads CASSVTGGAQTQYF. In nucleotides, the CDR3 is TGTGCCAGCAGCGTAACAGGGGGCGCTCAGACCCAGTACTTC.

V and J are TRBV5-4 and TRBJ2-7; D might be TRBD2 (5 bases). Germline CDR1 SGHNT, CDR2 YYREEE (reference sequence). The germline V and J ends were trimmed by 3 bases and 5 bases, with 6 bases remaining between them. This CDR3 spans 11 amino acids. CDR3 in amino acids: CASSSLDEQYF. CDR3 nucleotide sequence: TGTGCCAGCAGCTCACTAGACGAGCAGTACTTC.

This clone was recorded a few times. The sample contains more than one DNA sequence encoding this CDR3. This rearrangement joins TRBV28 to TRBJ1-5; 9 nucleotides line up with TRBD1. The CDR3 extends over 14 amino acids. V was pared by 6 bases and J by 5 bases, with 5 bases of the junction left unmatched. Per germline, CDR1 MDHEN and CDR2 SYDVKM. This chain's CDR3 is CASSSGTGYQPQHF. CDR3 in DNA: TGTGCCAGCAGCTCCGGGACAGGGTATCAGCCCCAGCATTTT.

The gene calls are TRBV27 and TRBJ2-6; D unresolved. CDR3 length: 17 amino acids. Germline loops: CDR1 MNHEY, CDR2 SMNVEV (reference sequence). The V gene lost 1 base and the J gene lost 0 bases, with 10 bases spanning the gap. The chain's CDR3 is CASSLLQPLSGANVLTF. The CDR3, as DNA: TGTGCCAGCAGTTTATTACAGCCTCTCTCTGGGGCCAACGTCCTGACTTTC.

The gene calls are TRBV9 and TRBJ1-2; 9 nucleotides line up with TRBD1. The CDR3 length is 15 residues. V shed 0 bases and J 4 bases; nucleotides not matched to a gene: 4. Germline-derived CDR1 and CDR2 are SGDLS and YYNGEE. This CDR3 reads CASSVGGQGPYGYTF. As DNA, the CDR3 is TGTGCCAGCAGCGTAGGGGGACAGGGACCCTATGGCTACACCTTC. The entire variable domain, with the rest obtained from reference TRBV9 and TRBJ1-2, is as follows: DSGVTQTPKHLITATGQRVTLRCSPRSGDLSVYWYQQSLDQGLQFLIQYYNGEERAKGNILERFSAQQFPDLHSELNLSSLELGDSALYFCASSVGGQGPYGYTFGSGTRLTVV.

The chain couples TRBV7-9 to TRBJ2-7; D call uncertain. Germline CDR1 reads SEHNR; CDR2 reads FQNEAQ (reference sequence). The V gene lost 5 bases and the J gene lost 2 bases, with 7 bases spanning the gap. CDR3 length: 12 residues. CDR3 sequence: CASSRPPYEQYF. The DNA for the CDR3 is TGTGCCAGCAGCCGCCCGCCCTACGAGCAGTACTTC.

The gene calls are TRBV7-9 and TRBJ2-1; 8 bases are shared with TRBD1. Germline CDR1 reads SEHNR; CDR2 reads FQNEAQ (reference sequence). This CDR3 region has 16 residues. Trimming took 6 bases from V and 7 from J; bases not matched to a gene: 14. This CDR3 reads CASSYAPRTGTNEQFF. In DNA, the CDR3 is TGTGCCAGCAGTTACGCCCCCCGGACAGGGACGAATGAGCAGTTCTTC.

This chain uses TRBV27 with TRBJ2-6; D may match TRBD1 or TRBD2 (5 bases each). The germline V gene has CDR1 MNHEY and CDR2 SMNVEV (reference sequence). Trimming shortened V by 6 bases and J by 0 bases, and 15 bases separated the two germline ends. The CDR3 spans 17 residues. The CDR3: CASRDNGTDSGANVLTF. The CDR3 region has the DNA TGTGCCAGCAGGGACAACGGGACCGACTCTGGGGCCAACGTCCTGACTTTC.

This clone was seen a few times. The chain links TRBV6-6 to TRBJ1-1; weak D call: TRBD1 (6 bases). Trimming pared 2 bases from V and 11 bases from J, leaving 9 bases between. The CDR3 runs to 11 residues. The V gene's germline CDR1 is MNHNY and CDR2 SVGAGI (reference sequence). The DNA of the CDR3 is TGTGCCAGCAGTTACGGACAGAGGGCTTTCTTT. The encoded protein is CASSYGQRAFF.

This clone appeared a few times. The V call is TRBV30, the J call TRBJ1-5; TRBD1 matches 7 bases. The germline V gene has CDR1 GTSNPN and CDR2 SVGIG (reference sequence). CDR3 size: 14 residues. V was pared by 0 bases and J by 5 bases, with 4 bases of the junction left unmatched. The CDR3 loop is CAWSVGDSYQPQHF. The CDR3 DNA follows: TGTGCCTGGAGTGTCGGGGACAGCTATCAGCCCCAGCATTTT.

The V call is TRBV5-5, the J call TRBJ2-3; D is perhaps TRBD1 (5 bases). Germline V gene sequence: CDR1 SGHKS, CDR2 YYEKEE (reference sequence). The CDR3 consists of 15 residues. V lost 2 bases and J 0 bases, leaving 10 bases between the germline ends. CDR3 amino acids: CASSLGAASTDTQYF. The CDR3 bases are TGTGCCAGCAGCTTAGGGGCAGCCAGCACAGATACGCAGTATTTT.

The chain has TRBV29-1 and TRBJ1-1; the D gene is possibly TRBD1 (5 bases). This CDR3 has 12 residues. In germline, CDR1 is SQVTM, CDR2 ANQGSEA. Trimming shortened V by 7 bases and J by 7 bases, and 16 bases separated the two germline ends. CDR3 DNA: TGCAGCGCCAGACGGGACCTCTATGAAGCTTTCTTT. It encodes CSARRDLYEAFF.

This clone was picked up a small number of times. This rearrangement joins TRBV4-1 to TRBJ2-1; 10 bases agree with TRBD2. This CDR3 is built from 19 residues. V trimming: 6 bases; J trimming: 10 bases; junction bases outside the gene matches: 24. Germline V gives CDR1 MGHRA, CDR2 YSYEKL. CDR3 DNA: TGCGCCAGCAGACATAAAGCGGGAGGGCCTCCTAAAAAGCGTATAGAGCAGTTCTTC. Protein product: CASRHKAGGPPKKRIEQFF.

The chain joins TRBV5-1 to TRBJ1-2; weak D call: TRBD1 (6 bases). Germline V gene data show CDR1 as SGHRS and CDR2 as YFSETQ. V was pared by 7 bases and J by 0 bases, with 22 bases between. CDR3 length: 17 amino acids. DNA for the CDR3: TGCGCCAGCTCCGACCGGGGGGCACAGGAACCTAACTATGGCTACACCTTC. Translation: CASSDRGAQEPNYGYTF.

This chain joins TRBV5-1 and TRBJ1-3; 7 positions match TRBD1. This CDR3 contains 16 residues. The germline V gene has CDR1 SGHRS and CDR2 YFSETQ. Trimming cost V 2 bases and J 0 bases; bases outside gene matches: 5. The chain's CDR3 is CASSFQGVSSGNTIYF. As DNA, the CDR3 is TGCGCCAGCAGCTTTCAGGGGGTCTCCTCTGGAAACACCATATATTTT. Full variable domain (missing parts from reference TRBV5-1 and TRBJ1-3): KAGVTQTPRYLIKTRGQQVTLSCSPISGHRSVSWYQQTPGQGLQFLFEYFSETQRNKGNFPGRFSGRQFSNSRSEMNVSTLELGDSALYLCASSFQGVSSGNTIYFGEGSWLTVV.

The chain recombines TRBV11-2 with TRBJ2-1; possible D gene TRBD1, 6 bases. The germline V and J ends were trimmed by 5 bases and 10 bases, with 9 bases remaining between them. The length of the CDR3 is 11 residues. The V gene's germline CDR1 is SGHAT and CDR2 FQNNGV. CDR3 residues: CASSNGQEQFF. The CDR3 DNA sequence: TGTGCCAGCAGCAATGGACAGGAGCAGTTCTTC.

The rearrangement links TRBV13 to TRBJ2-7; 7 bases align to TRBD1. Trimming cost V 3 bases and J 5 bases; bases outside gene matches: 7. This CDR3 has 14 residues. Germline assignment: CDR1 PRHDT and CDR2 FYEKMQ (reference sequence). The CDR3 protein is CASSFWDSSDEQYF. For the CDR3, the DNA is TGTGCCAGCAGCTTCTGGGACAGTAGCGACGAGCAGTACTTC.

The chain couples TRBV29-1 to TRBJ2-1; the D gene is possibly TRBD1 (6 bases). The CDR3 covers 16 residues. In germline, CDR1 is SQVTM, CDR2 ANQGSEA. V lost 2 bases to trimming and J lost 0 bases, with 14 bases between them. The CDR3 here is CSVEMTQGRSYNEQFF. The CDR3 DNA reads as TGCAGCGTTGAAATGACACAGGGACGCTCCTACAATGAGCAGTTCTTC.

This clone was detected only once. The chain employs TRBV7-8 and TRBJ1-1; D is possibly TRBD1 (5 bases). CDR1 SGHVS and CDR2 FQNEAQ come from the germline V gene. The germline V and J ends were trimmed by 2 bases and 4 bases, with 20 bases remaining between them. The CDR3 runs to 17 residues. The CDR3 sequence: CASSLMFPRGVITEAFF. The CDR3 DNA reads TGTGCCAGCAGCTTAATGTTTCCGAGGGGTGTGATCACTGAAGCTTTCTTT.

V is TRBV27 and J is TRBJ2-3; D unresolved. This CDR3 comprises 13 residues. The germline V gene has CDR1 MNHEY and CDR2 SMNVEV (reference sequence). V lost 3 bases, J lost 6 bases, and 10 bases lay in between. CDR3 loop: CASSFSLWDTQYF. For the CDR3, the DNA is TGTGCCAGCAGTTTCTCCCTCTGGGATACGCAGTATTTT.